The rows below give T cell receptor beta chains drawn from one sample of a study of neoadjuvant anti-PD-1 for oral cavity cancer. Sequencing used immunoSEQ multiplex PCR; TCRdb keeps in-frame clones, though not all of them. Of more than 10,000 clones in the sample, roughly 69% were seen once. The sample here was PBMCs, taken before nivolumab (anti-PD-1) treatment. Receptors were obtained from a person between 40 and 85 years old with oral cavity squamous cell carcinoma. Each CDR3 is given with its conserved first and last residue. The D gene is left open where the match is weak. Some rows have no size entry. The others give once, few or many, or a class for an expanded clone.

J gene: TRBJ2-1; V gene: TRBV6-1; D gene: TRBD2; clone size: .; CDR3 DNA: TGTGCCAGCAGTGAGACTAGCCAGAGCTCCTACAATGAGCAGTTCTTC; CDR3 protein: CASSETSQSSYNEQFF
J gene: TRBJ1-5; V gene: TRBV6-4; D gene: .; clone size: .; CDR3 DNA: TGTGCCAGCAGCAGGGTTCCTGGCAATCAGCCCCAGCATTTT; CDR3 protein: CASSRVPGNQPQHF
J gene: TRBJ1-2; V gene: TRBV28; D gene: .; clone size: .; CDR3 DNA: TGTGCCAGCAGTACCGCAGGGTTAGGAGGGGGCTACACCTTC; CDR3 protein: CASSTAGLGGGYTF
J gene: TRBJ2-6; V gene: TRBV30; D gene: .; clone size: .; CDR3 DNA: TGTGCCTGGGGTAGCCGACGTTTGAGCTCTGGGGCCAACGTCCTGACTTTC; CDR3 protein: CAWGSRRLSSGANVLTF
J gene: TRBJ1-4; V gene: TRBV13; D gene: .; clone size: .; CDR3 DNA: TGTGCCAGCAGCTCCACTGTACTGTCTAATGAAAAACTGTTTTTT; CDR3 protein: CASSSTVLSNEKLFF
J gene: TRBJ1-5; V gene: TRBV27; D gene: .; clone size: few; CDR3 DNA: TGTGCCACCCGGGACACTCTAAATCAGCCCCAGCATTTT; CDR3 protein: CATRDTLNQPQHF
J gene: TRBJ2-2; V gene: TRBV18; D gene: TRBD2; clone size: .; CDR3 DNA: TGTGCCAGCTCATCAATTACCGGGACTAGAGGTACCACCGGGGAGCTGTTTTTT; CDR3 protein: CASSSITGTRGTTGELFF
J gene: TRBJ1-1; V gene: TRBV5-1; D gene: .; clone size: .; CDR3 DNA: TGCGCCAGCAGCTTGAGAGGGAACACTGAAGCTTTCTTT; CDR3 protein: CASSLRGNTEAFF
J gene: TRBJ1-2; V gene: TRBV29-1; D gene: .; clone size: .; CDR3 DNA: TGCAGCGTTCAGCAGTCAGGCGATGGCTACGCCTTC; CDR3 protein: CSVQQSGDGYAF
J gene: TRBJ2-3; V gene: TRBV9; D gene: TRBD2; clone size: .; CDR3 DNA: TGTGCCAGCAGCCCCCTAGGAGCGGGAGGGTTGGATACGCAGTATTTT; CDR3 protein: CASSPLGAGGLDTQYF
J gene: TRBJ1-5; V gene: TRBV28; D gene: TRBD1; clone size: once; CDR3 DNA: TGTGCCACGACACAGGGGAGTCGGGGCAATCAGCCCCAGCATTTT; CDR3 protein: CATTQGSRGNQPQHF
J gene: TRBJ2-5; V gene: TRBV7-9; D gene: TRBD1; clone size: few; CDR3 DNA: TGTGCCAGCAGCCAGTACCAGGGGGCGCGTAGAGAGACCCAGTACTTC; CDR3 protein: CASSQYQGARRETQYF
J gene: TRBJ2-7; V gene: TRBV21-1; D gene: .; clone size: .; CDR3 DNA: TGTGCCAGCAGCGCACAGGGGACTGGCTCCTACGAGCAGTACTTC; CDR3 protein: CASSAQGTGSYEQYF
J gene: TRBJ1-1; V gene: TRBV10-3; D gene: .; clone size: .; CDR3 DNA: TGTGCCATCAGTGAGTTTTCGGGTGGCTGGAACACTGAAGCTTTCTTT; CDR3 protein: CAISEFSGGWNTEAFF
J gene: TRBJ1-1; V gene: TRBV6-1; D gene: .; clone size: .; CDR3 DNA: TGTGCCAGCAACGAACCGAACACTGAAGCTTTCTTT; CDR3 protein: CASNEPNTEAFF